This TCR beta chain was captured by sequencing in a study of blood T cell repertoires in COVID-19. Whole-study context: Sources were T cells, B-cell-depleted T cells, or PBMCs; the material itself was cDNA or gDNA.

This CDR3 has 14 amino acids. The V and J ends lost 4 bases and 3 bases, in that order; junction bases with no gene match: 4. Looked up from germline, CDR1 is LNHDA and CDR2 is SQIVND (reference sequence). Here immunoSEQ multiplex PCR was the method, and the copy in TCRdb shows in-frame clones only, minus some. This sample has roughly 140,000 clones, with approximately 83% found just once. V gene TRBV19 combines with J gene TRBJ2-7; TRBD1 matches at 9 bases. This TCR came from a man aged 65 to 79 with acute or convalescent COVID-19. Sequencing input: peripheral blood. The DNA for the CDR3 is TGTGCCAGTAGTAGGACAGGGGATAACTACGAGCAGTACTTC. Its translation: CASSRTGDNYEQYF.